Presented here are 32 T cell receptor beta chains from one specimen sequenced in a study of blood T cell repertoires in COVID-19. Data came from immunoSEQ multiplex PCR; TCRdb stores just in-frame clones and leaves some out. The sample contains 350,000 to 500,000 clones, around nine tenths of which appear only once. The sequencing input was PBMCs or T cells enriched from blood (not recorded which). These receptors came from a woman aged 18-29 years who had been exposed to COVID-19.

This rearrangement joins TRBV3-1 (or the pseudogene TRBV3-2) to TRBJ1-2; 11 nucleotides line up with TRBD1. This CDR3 spans 15 amino acids. CDR1 and CDR2 (germline): LGHDT, YNNKEL (reference sequence). V was clipped by 1 base and J by 11 bases; unmatched bases: 9. CDR3 nucleotides: TGTGCCAGCAGCCAAGTACCCGGGACAGGGGGAGGTTACACCTTC. Protein product: CASSQVPGTGGGYTF.

V gene TRBV18 combines with J gene TRBJ1-2; D is unresolved. The ends were cut back, 3 bases at V and 4 bases at J, with 18 bases in the middle. CDR3 size: 16 residues. Per the germline V gene, CDR1 is KGHSH and CDR2 is LQKENI. The CDR3 region has the DNA TGTGCCAGCTCACCTTTCGACACCTTGGGCCGCTATGGCTACACCTTC. This translates into CASSPFDTLGRYGYTF.

V usage is TRBV3-1 (or the pseudogene TRBV3-2) and J usage is TRBJ2-1; D ambiguous. The germline CDR1 and CDR2 sequences are LGHDT and YNNKEL (reference sequence). V lost 1 base and J 0 bases, leaving 10 bases between the germline ends. This CDR3 has 16 residues. The chain's CDR3 is CASSQVRIGSYNEQFF. The CDR3 nucleotides are TGTGCCAGCAGCCAAGTGCGCATTGGCTCCTACAATGAGCAGTTCTTC.

The CDR3 bases are TGTGCCACCAGTACAGGGGGCGGCGTAAGCACCGGGGAGCTGTTTTTT. This translates into CATSTGGGVSTGELFF. This chain uses TRBV15 with TRBJ2-2, with 9 bases aligning to TRBD1. Germline CDR1 and CDR2: LNHNV and YYDKDF (reference sequence). The CDR3 spans 16 residues. With V trimmed by 6 bases and J by 4 bases, 9 bases remained unmatched.

The gene calls are TRBV28 and TRBJ1-6; 7 bases align to TRBD1. Germline CDR1 reads MDHEN; CDR2 reads SYDVKM. The CDR3 extends over 16 amino acids. Trimming cost V 5 bases and J 6 bases; bases outside gene matches: 10. CDR3 sequence reads: CASSPHSGTANSPLHF. The CDR3, as DNA: TGTGCCAGCAGTCCCCACTCCGGGACAGCTAATTCACCCCTCCACTTT. Full variable domain (remainder filled in from reference TRBV28 and TRBJ1-6): DVKVTQSSRYLVKRTGEKVFLECVQDMDHENMFWYRQDPGLGLRLIYFSYDVKMKEKGDIPEGYSVSREKKERFSLILESASTNQTSMYLCASSPHSGTANSPLHFGNGTRLTVT.

The V gene is TRBV27, the J gene TRBJ1-5; D might be TRBD1 (6 bases). The CDR3 sequence is 11 residues long. In germline, CDR1 is MNHEY, CDR2 SMNVEV (reference sequence). V lost 5 bases and J lost 12, with 11 bases in between. CDR3 coding DNA: TGTGCCAGCAGTACCGGACAGATCCAGCATTTT. Its translation is CASSTGQIQHF.

The rearrangement joins TRBV19 to TRBJ2-1; 10 bases are shared with TRBD2. J was trimmed by 5 bases and V by 0 bases; bases with no gene match: 1. The CDR3 sequence is 15 residues long. Germline CDR1 and CDR2: LNHDA and SQIVND (reference sequence). The chain's CDR3 is CASSIDGLADNEQFF. In DNA, the CDR3 is TGTGCCAGTAGTATAGATGGACTAGCGGACAATGAGCAGTTCTTC.

The rearrangement uses TRBV7-8 and TRBJ2-7; 11 positions agree with TRBD2. Trimming cost V 1 base and J 2 bases; bases outside gene matches: 7. CDR1 SGHVS and CDR2 FQNEAQ come from the germline V gene. This CDR3 spans 17 amino acids. In nucleotides, the CDR3 is TGTGCCAGCAGCTTAGGGCTAGCGGGAGGCAGGACCTACGAGCAGTACTTC. It codes for CASSLGLAGGRTYEQYF.

This clone was counted between two and nine times. The V and J genes are TRBV7-2 and TRBJ2-7, with 10 bases that match TRBD2. The CDR3 consists of 15 residues. Germline CDR1 reads SGHTA; CDR2 reads FQGNSA. V gave up 1 base and J gave up 6 bases; unmatched junction bases: 6. Here the CDR3 reads CASSLVSGGAVEQYF. CDR3 DNA: TGTGCCAGCAGCTTAGTGAGCGGGGGGGCAGTCGAGCAGTACTTC.

This chain joins TRBV7-9 and TRBJ2-1; D may be TRBD1 (6 bases). Trimming took 2 bases from V and 9 from J, leaving 14 bases between them. The CDR3 extends over 14 amino acids. CDR1 is SEHNR, CDR2 FQNEAQ, per germline (reference sequence). The CDR3 sequence is CASSLYREGGEQFF. Here the CDR3 DNA reads TGTGCCAGCAGCTTATATCGGGAAGGGGGTGAGCAGTTCTTC. The variable domain in full, with the rest retrieved from reference TRBV7-9 and TRBJ2-1, is DTGVSQNPRHKITKRGQNVTFRCDPISEHNRLYWYRQTLGQGPEFLTYFQNEAQLEKSRLLSDRFSAERPKGSFSTLEIQRTEQGDSAMYLCASSLYREGGEQFFGPGTRLTVL.

On this clone itself: Other DNA sequences in this specimen translate into the identical CDR3. The chain is built from TRBV28 and TRBJ2-2; unclear D gene. The germline V gene has CDR1 MDHEN and CDR2 SYDVKM. CDR3 length equals 12 residues. V was clipped by 5 bases and J by 2 bases, with 3 bases between them. CDR3 amino acids: CASSLNTGELFF. CDR3 nucleotide sequence: TGTGCCAGCAGTCTTAACACCGGGGAGCTGTTTTTT.

The gene calls are TRBV18 and TRBJ1-1; 11 nucleotides align to TRBD1. J was trimmed by 6 bases and V by 5 bases; bases with no gene match: 11. This CDR3 comprises 16 residues. Germline V gene lookup returns CDR1 KGHSH and CDR2 LQKENI. CDR3 amino acids: CASSGQGAYLDPEAFF. The CDR3 DNA is TGTGCCAGCTCAGGACAGGGGGCGTATTTAGATCCTGAAGCTTTCTTT.

The rearrangement uses TRBV27 and TRBJ2-3; 7 bases fit TRBD2. The V gene end was trimmed by 6 bases and the J gene end by 3 bases; junction bases not matched to a gene: 6. The CDR3 runs to 14 residues. Germline CDR1 is MNHEY and CDR2 is SMNVEV (reference sequence). CDR3 region: CASSRTSSTDTQYF. The CDR3 nucleotides are TGTGCCAGCAGCCGGACTAGTTCGACAGATACGCAGTATTTT.

The chain carries TRBV7-2 and TRBJ2-5; 12 nucleotides match TRBD2. V was pared by 3 bases and J by 2 bases, with 7 bases of the junction left unmatched. CDR3 length equals 17 residues. Germline V lookup: CDR1 SGHTA, CDR2 FQGNSA. The CDR3 DNA reads TGTGCCAGCAGCTTGGTACTAGCGGGGGGACCTCAAGAGACCCAGTACTTC. Translated, it gives CASSLVLAGGPQETQYF.

V usage is TRBV15 and J usage is TRBJ1-2; 8 bases fit TRBD1. Germline CDR1 reads LNHNV; CDR2 reads YYDKDF (reference sequence). The CDR3 is made up of 13 amino acids. V trimming: 5 bases; J trimming: 8 bases; junction bases outside the gene matches: 7. Here the CDR3 DNA reads TGTGCCACCAGCGCAAGACAGGGGCGCGGCTACACCTTC. Its protein is CATSARQGRGYTF.

This clone was observed a single time. The chain has TRBV7-9 and TRBJ2-1, with 9 bases that match TRBD2. The CDR3 runs to 14 residues. The V segment lost 3 bases and the J segment 4 bases; nucleotides outside the gene matches: 1. Germline V CDR1 and CDR2: SEHNR, FQNEAQ (reference sequence). In DNA, the CDR3 is TGTGCCAGCAGCTTTGCGGGGGGGTACAATGAGCAGTTCTTC. Its translation is CASSFAGGYNEQFF. Using reference TRBV7-9 and TRBJ2-1 for the parts outside the CDR3, the full variable domain is DTGVSQNPRHKITKRGQNVTFRCDPISEHNRLYWYRQTLGQGPEFLTYFQNEAQLEKSRLLSDRFSAERPKGSFSTLEIQRTEQGDSAMYLCASSFAGGYNEQFFGPGTRLTVL.

The chain combines TRBV2 with TRBJ2-3; TRBD1 matches at 7 bases. The CDR3 length is 15 residues. The junction had 10 bases not matched to a gene; V was cut back by 8 bases and J by 2 bases. Germline V gives CDR1 SNHLY, CDR2 FYNNEI. CDR3: CASGRPGTDTDTQYF. The CDR3 nucleotides read TGTGCCAGCGGTAGACCTGGGACAGACACAGATACGCAGTATTTT. The entire variable domain, with the rest obtained from reference TRBV2 and TRBJ2-3, is as follows: EPEVTQTPSHQVTQMGQEVILRCVPISNHLYFYWYRQILGQKVEFLVSFYNNEISEKSEIFDDQFSVERPDGSNFTLKIRSTKLEDSAMYFCASGRPGTDTDTQYFGPGTRLTVL.

This chain links TRBV4-1 with TRBJ1-5; 8 bases line up with TRBD1. Germline trimming cut 0 bases from V and 6 bases from J; bases unmatched to any gene: 10. Per the germline V gene, CDR1 is MGHRA and CDR2 is YSYEKL. This CDR3 has 17 amino acids. The CDR3 nucleotides read TGCGCCAGCAGCCAAGAAATCACCGGGACAGGTGGTCAGCCCCAGCATTTT. It codes for CASSQEITGTGGQPQHF.

The chain uses TRBV28 and TRBJ2-7; D possibly corresponds to TRBD1 (6 bases). Germline V gives CDR1 MDHEN, CDR2 SYDVKM. CDR3 length equals 15 residues. V was clipped by 4 bases and J by 6 bases, with 19 bases between them. CDR3 protein: CASSSSHRERGEQYF. CDR3 in DNA: TGTGCCAGCAGTTCAAGTCACAGGGAACGGGGCGAGCAGTACTTC.

The rearrangement uses TRBV11-2 and TRBJ2-7; D is unclear. This CDR3 is built from 16 residues. The V gene lost 3 bases and the J gene lost 4 bases, with 19 bases spanning the gap. CDR1 and CDR2 from the germline V gene are SGHAT and FQNNGV. The DNA for the CDR3 is TGTGCCAGCAGCTTGGCCCCCTTCCCCGTGCCGTACGAGCAGTACTTC. This sequence encodes CASSLAPFPVPYEQYF.

V usage is TRBV9 and J usage is TRBJ2-3; 14 bases are a match to TRBD2. This CDR3 is built from 17 residues. V was clipped by 6 bases and J by 4 bases; unmatched bases: 10. Germline CDR1 reads SGDLS; CDR2 reads YYNGEE. CDR3 DNA: TGTGCCAGCACCCTGACTAGCGGGGGGGCCATGTCAGATACGCAGTATTTT. Translated: CASTLTSGGAMSDTQYF.

This clone appeared a single time. This chain uses TRBV9 with TRBJ2-1, with 15 bases aligning to TRBD2. The CDR3 sequence is 19 residues long. Germline CDR1 SGDLS, CDR2 YYNGEE. Trimming took 4 bases from V and 0 from J; bases not matched to a gene: 8. DNA of the CDR3: TGTGCCAGCAGCCGGACTAGCGGGGGGGGAAGCAGCTCCTACAATGAGCAGTTCTTC. It is translated as CASSRTSGGGSSSYNEQFF.

The V and J genes are TRBV5-5 and TRBJ1-1; possible D gene TRBD1, 5 bases. V was clipped by 0 bases and J by 6 bases, with 18 bases between them. The CDR3 contains 16 residues. In germline, CDR1 is SGHKS, CDR2 YYEKEE (reference sequence). The CDR3 sequence is CASSLASGQGVSEAFF. The DNA for the CDR3 is TGTGCCAGCAGCTTGGCCTCAGGCCAGGGTGTCTCTGAAGCTTTCTTT.

The rearrangement links TRBV9 to TRBJ2-3; 7 bases map to TRBD2. Germline CDR1 reads SGDLS; CDR2 reads YYNGEE. J was trimmed by 0 bases and V by 0 bases; bases with no gene match: 4. The CDR3 runs 16 residues. The CDR3, as DNA: TGTGCCAGCAGCGTAGCTGGGAGGGCTAGCACAGATACGCAGTATTTT. It encodes CASSVAGRASTDTQYF.

Turning to this clone: Within the sample, other DNA sequences also encode this same CDR3. The chain carries TRBV19 and TRBJ1-5; TRBD1 matches at 11 bases. Trimming removed 3 bases from V and 4 bases from J; junction bases left unmatched: 2. Germline loops: CDR1 LNHDA, CDR2 SQIVND (reference sequence). The CDR3 is 15 residues long. CDR3 sequence reads: CASSIGQGANQPQHF. In DNA, the CDR3 is TGTGCCAGTAGTATTGGACAGGGGGCTAATCAGCCCCAGCATTTT.

The chain recombines TRBV3-1 (or the pseudogene TRBV3-2) with TRBJ2-5; D is perhaps TRBD2 (7 bases). CDR1 LGHDT and CDR2 YNNKEL come from the germline V gene (reference sequence). V gave up 4 bases and J gave up 1 base, with 10 bases separating them. The CDR3 loop spans 14 amino acids. The DNA for the CDR3 is TGTGCCAGCAGCCCTCGGGGGGCCCAAGAGACCCAGTACTTC. Its protein is CASSPRGAQETQYF.

Concerning this clone: No conserved phenylalanine or tryptophan is present at the end of the CDR3, so a read error is the likely explanation. The DNA is left out, because the CDR3 cannot be placed on it with certainty; the CDR3 is given as TCRdb lists it. The rearrangement links TRBV5-1 to TRBJ1-2; whether TRBD1, the table's D call, matches the DNA was not checked. Germline V gives CDR1 SGHRS, CDR2 YFSETQ. From its first to its last residue, the CDR3 has 12 amino acids. The CDR3 loop is CATPDSPATSSS.

The chain links TRBV4-2 to TRBJ2-3; D not resolved. With 3 bases removed from V and 2 bases from J, the gap between germline ends came to 9 bases. CDR3 length: 14 amino acids. The germline gives CDR1 LGHNA, CDR2 YNFKEQ. The CDR3 is CASSQGSATDTQYF. The CDR3 nucleotides read TGTGCCAGCAGCCAGGGCAGTGCCACAGATACGCAGTATTTT.

Comments on this clone: One end of the junction fails to match germline, which may point to a read error. The chain joins TRBV12-3 or TRBV12-4 to TRBJ2-3; D gene uncertain. The CDR3 sequence is 10 residues long. The CDR3 nucleotides are TGTGCCAGCAGTTTAATCTCCGCGGAGTTT. It translates to CASSLISAEF.

This CDR3 reads CASSLQGARTGELFF. The CDR3 DNA follows: TGTGCCAGCAGTTTACAGGGGGCGAGAACCGGGGAGCTGTTTTTT. The V and J genes are TRBV27 and TRBJ2-2; 8 positions match TRBD1. The germline V gene encodes CDR1 MNHEY and CDR2 SMNVEV (reference sequence). The CDR3 has 15 amino acids. Trimming at V came to 2 bases and at J to 5 bases, leaving 4 bases not matched to a gene.

The rearrangement uses TRBV12-2 and TRBJ2-2; the table's D call of TRBD2 was not tested on the DNA. TRBV12-2 is described as a pseudogene. This CDR3 is built from 19 residues. The CDR3 DNA is TGTGCAAGTCGCTCAGAGGGACTAGCGGGAGGACCGAACACCGGGGAGCTGTTTTTT. This codes for CASRSEGLAGGPNTGELFF.

V and J are TRBV25-1 and TRBJ1-1; TRBD1 is a possible D gene (6 bases). The V end lost 5 bases, the J end lost 1 base, and 11 bases lay between the germline ends. This CDR3 is built from 14 residues. CDR1 MGHDK and CDR2 SYGVNS come from the germline V gene. CDR3 sequence (DNA): TGTGCCAGCAGTACAGGGTTCGCGAACACTGAAGCTTTCTTT. Translation: CASSTGFANTEAFF.